This T cell receptor (beta chain) was sequenced during a study of beta chain features in type 1 diabetes. For the study at large: Patients shared similar age, gender and cell yields with healthy donors. Study-level findings and limits: TCRB repertoires of naive, central memory and Treg cells appeared more similar among patients than among healthy donors.

The sequenced template was cDNA made from the entire isolated RNA. Assay: immunoSEQ multiplex PCR; the TCRdb copy retains only in-frame clones and omits some. The data show a few hundred thousand clones, with approximately 9.9% seen just once and roughly 0.014% held by the top ten. On this clone: As yet, its antigen is unknown.

CDR1 LNHDA and CDR2 SQIVND come from the germline V gene (reference sequence). The CDR3 spans 15 residues. Trimming pared 3 bases from V and 1 base from J, leaving 12 bases between. Researchers reported sorting CD4+ naive, central memory, regulatory and stem cell-like memory cells via CD45RO/CCR7/CD25/CD127/CD95/CD27. This TCR was sampled from a woman aged 30 to 39 in good health. This chain joins TRBV19 and TRBJ1-1; D unresolved. Sequenced input: naive CD4+ T cells from blood. This CDR3 reads CASSIRSHPNTEAFF. CDR3 in DNA: TGTGCCAGTAGTATCCGATCACACCCGAACACTGAAGCTTTCTTT.